This TCR beta chain was identified in a study of T cells after yellow fever vaccination. In its sample, this clonotype was seen a few times. V gave up 3 bases and J gave up 1 base, with 12 bases separating them. The germline V gene has CDR1 SGHTA and CDR2 FQGNSA. The CDR3 consists of 15 residues. TCRdb passed the 5' RACE reads through MiXCR, listing each CDR3 protein once. There are a few hundred thousand distinct CDR3 sequences in the sample; around 21% occur only once, and 13% to 15% lies in the top ten. The specimen was PBMCs, collected 15 days after the yellow fever booster vaccination. The sequence was collected from a man aged 25 to 40 who received the YFV17D yellow fever vaccine. This chain uses TRBV7-2 with TRBJ2-5; no clear D. The CDR3 sequence: CASSLLYWRQETQYF. Here the CDR3 DNA reads TGTGCCAGCAGCTTGCTGTACTGGCGCCAAGAGACCCAGTACTTC.